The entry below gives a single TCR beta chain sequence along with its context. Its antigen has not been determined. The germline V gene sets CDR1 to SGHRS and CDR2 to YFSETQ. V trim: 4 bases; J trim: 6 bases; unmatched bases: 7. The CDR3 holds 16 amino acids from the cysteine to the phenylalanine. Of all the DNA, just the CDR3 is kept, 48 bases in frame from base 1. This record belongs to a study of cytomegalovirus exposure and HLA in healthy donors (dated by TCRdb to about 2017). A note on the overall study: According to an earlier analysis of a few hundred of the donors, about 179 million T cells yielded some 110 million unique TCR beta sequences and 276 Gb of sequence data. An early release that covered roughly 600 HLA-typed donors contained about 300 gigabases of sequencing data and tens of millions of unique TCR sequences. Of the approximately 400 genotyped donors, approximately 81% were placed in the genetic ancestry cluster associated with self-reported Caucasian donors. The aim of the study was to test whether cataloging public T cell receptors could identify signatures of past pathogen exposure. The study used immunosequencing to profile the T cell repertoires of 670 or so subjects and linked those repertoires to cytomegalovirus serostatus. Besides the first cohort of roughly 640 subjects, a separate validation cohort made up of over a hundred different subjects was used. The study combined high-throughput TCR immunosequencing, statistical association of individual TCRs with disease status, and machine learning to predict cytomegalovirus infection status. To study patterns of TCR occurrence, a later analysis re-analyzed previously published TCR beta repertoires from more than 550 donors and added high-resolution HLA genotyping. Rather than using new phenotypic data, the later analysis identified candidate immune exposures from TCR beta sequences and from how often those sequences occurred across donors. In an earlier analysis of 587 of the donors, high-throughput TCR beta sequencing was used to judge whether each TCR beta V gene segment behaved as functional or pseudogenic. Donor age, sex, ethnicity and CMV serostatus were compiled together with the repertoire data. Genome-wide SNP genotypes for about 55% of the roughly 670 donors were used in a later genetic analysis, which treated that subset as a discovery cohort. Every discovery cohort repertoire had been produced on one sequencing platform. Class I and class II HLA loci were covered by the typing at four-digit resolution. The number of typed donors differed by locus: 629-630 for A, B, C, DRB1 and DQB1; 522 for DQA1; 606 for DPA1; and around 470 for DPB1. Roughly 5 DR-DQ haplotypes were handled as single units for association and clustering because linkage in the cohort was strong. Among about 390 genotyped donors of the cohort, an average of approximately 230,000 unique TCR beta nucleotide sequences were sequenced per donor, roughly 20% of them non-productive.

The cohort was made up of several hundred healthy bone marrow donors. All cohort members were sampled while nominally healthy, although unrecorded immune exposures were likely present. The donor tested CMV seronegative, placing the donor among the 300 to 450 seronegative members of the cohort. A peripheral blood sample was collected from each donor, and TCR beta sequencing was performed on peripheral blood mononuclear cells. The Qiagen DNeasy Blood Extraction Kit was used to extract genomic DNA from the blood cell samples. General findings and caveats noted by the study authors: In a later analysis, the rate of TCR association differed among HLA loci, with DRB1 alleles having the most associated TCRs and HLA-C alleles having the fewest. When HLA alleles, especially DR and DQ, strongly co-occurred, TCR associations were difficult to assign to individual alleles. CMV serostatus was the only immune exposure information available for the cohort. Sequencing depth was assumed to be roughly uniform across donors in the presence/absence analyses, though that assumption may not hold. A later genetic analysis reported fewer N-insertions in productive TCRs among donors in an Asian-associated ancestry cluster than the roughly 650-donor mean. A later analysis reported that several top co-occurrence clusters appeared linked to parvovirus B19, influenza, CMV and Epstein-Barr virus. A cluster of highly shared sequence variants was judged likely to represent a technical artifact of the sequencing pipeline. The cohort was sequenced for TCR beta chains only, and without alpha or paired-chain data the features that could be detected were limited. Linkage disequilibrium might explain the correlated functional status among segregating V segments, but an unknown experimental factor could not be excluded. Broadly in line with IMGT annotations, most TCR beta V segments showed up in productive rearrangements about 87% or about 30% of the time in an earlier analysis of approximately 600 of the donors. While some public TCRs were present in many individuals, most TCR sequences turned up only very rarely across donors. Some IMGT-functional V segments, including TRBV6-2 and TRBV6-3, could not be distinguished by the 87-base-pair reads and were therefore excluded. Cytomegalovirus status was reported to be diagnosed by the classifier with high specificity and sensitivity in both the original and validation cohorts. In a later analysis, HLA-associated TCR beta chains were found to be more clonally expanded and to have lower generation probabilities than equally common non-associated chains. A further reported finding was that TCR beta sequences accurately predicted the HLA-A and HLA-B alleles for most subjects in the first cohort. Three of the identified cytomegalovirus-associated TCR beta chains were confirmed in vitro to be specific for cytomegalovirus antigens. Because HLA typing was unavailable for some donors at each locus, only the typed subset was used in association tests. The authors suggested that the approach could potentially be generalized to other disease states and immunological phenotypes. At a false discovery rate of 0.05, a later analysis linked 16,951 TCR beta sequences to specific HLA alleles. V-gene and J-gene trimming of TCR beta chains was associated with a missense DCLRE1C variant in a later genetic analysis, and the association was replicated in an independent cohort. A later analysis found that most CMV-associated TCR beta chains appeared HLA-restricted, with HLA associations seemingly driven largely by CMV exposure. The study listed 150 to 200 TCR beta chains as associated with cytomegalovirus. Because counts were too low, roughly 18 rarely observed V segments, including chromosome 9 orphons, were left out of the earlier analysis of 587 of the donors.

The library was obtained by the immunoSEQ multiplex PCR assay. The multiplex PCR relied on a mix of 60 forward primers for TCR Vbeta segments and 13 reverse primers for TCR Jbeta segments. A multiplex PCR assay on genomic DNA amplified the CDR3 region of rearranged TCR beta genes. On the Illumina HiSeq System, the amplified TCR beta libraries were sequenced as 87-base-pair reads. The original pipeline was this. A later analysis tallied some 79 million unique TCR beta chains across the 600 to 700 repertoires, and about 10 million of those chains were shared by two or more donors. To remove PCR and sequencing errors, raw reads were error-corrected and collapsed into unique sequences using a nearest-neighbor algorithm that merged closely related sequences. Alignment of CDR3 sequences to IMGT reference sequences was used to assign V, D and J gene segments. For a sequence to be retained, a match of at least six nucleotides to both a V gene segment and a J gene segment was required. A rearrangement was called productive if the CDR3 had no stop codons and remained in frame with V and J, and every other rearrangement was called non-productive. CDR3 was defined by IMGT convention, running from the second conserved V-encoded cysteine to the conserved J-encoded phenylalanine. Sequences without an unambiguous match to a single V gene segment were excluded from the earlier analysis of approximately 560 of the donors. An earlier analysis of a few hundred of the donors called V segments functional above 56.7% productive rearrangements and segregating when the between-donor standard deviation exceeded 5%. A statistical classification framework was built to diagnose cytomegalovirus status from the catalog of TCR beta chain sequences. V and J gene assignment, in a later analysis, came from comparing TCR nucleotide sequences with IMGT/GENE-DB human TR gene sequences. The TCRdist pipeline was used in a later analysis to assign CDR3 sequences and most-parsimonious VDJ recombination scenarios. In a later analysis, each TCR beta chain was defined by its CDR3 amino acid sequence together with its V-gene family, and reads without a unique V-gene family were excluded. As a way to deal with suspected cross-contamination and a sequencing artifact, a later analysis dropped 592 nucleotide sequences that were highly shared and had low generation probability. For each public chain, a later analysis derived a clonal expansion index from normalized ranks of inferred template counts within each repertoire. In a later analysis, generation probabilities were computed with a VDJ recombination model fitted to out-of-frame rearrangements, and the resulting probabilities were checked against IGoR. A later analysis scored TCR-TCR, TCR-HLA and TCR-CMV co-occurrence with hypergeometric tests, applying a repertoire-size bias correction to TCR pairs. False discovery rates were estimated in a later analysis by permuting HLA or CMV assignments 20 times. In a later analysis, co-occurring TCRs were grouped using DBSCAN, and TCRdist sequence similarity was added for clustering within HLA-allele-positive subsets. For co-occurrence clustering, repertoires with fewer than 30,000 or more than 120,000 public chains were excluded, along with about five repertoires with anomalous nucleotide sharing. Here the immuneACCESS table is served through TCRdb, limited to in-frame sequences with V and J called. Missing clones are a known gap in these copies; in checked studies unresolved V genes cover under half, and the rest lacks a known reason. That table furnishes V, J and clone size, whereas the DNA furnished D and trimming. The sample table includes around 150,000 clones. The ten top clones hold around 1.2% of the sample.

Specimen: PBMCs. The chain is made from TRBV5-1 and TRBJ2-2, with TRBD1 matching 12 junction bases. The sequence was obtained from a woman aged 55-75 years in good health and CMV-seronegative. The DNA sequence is TGCGCCAGCAGCCCACTGGGACAGGGGGCAGCCGGGGAGCTGTTTTTT. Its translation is CASSPLGQGAAGELFF.